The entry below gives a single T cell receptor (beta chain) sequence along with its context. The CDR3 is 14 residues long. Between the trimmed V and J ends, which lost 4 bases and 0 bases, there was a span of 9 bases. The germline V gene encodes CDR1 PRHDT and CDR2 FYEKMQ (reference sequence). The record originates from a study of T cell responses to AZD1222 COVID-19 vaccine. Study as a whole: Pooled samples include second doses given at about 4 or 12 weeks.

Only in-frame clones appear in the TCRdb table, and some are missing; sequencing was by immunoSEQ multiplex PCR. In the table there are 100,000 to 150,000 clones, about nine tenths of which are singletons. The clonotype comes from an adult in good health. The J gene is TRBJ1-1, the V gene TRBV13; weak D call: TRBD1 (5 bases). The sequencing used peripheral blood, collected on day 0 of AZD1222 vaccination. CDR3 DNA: TGTGCCAGCAGCTGGGAACAGGTGAACACTGAAGCTTTCTTT. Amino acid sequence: CASSWEQVNTEAFF.